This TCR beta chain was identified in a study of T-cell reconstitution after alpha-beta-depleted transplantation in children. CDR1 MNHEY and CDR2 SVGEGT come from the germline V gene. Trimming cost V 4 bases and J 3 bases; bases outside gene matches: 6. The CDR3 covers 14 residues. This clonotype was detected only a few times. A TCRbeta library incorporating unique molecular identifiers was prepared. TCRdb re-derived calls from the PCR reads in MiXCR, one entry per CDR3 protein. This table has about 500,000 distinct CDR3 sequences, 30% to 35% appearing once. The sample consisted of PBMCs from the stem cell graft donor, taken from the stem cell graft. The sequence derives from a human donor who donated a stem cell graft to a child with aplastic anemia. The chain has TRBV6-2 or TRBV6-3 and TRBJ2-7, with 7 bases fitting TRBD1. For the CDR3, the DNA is TGTGCCAGCAGTTCACGGACAGGCTTCTACGAGCAGTACTTC. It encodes CASSSRTGFYEQYF.